One TCR beta chain is described in this entry. No antigen is known for it. No qualities accompany the bases; no much larger clone lies one base away. V ends up 3 bases short and J 10 bases short, with an unmatched junction base count of 10. Its CDR3 holds 14 amino acids, cysteine through phenylalanine. CDR3 DNA is the only sequence kept; it has 42 bases, read in frame from the first base. For CDR1 and CDR2, the germline V gene (reference sequence) lists DFQATT and SNEGSKA. The data derive from a study of identical twins' blood T cells (dated by TCRdb to the early 2010s). In terms of the full investigation: Some 51 million Illumina reads were obtained across some twelve libraries, comprising six alpha-chain and six beta-chain libraries. Using next-generation sequencing, the study compared the TCR alpha and beta chain repertoires of three pairs of monozygous twins to assess how genetics influences repertoire formation. On the study overall, not on this receptor specifically: The number of shared CDR3 clonotypes between two donors was mainly determined by the product of their cloneset sizes, and twins did not clearly deviate from this trend. V gene usage was reported to be markedly more similar within twin pairs than between unrelated donors, even among non-selected out-of-frame TCRbeta clonotypes. Looking at the most abundant TCRbeta clonotypes, every donor had more CDR3 sequences in common with her twin than with unrelated donors. Because the twins were raised together, environmental influences could not be ruled out as an explanation for the similarity between twins. The proposed role of the TCRalpha J segment in MHC recognition during thymic selection was stated to require validation by independent studies.

Donors were six healthy women forming three monozygous twin pairs. All three twin pairs had been raised together and were thought likely to have encountered the same vaccines and infectious agents. RNA was isolated from peripheral blood mononuclear cells and used to prepare TCR cDNA libraries. The receptor library was made with 5' RACE. The instrument given in TCRdb is Illumina Genome Analyzer IIx. RNA-based TCR cDNA libraries were prepared by a previously described protocol with several modifications. To prevent cross-contamination, sample-specific barcodes were added to both ends of each TCR cDNA library during cDNA synthesis and amplification. Per the original workflow: Between about 90,000 and nearly 550,000 clonotypes were identified per individual, and about 2 to 3.6 million CDR3-containing reads were obtained per library. Reads with improper barcode index combinations were discarded, and clonesets were then built for each library with the MiTCR software. During the assembly of CDR3 clonotypes by MiTCR, low-quality reads were filtered or rescued and PCR and sequencing errors were corrected. Artificial out-of-frame clonotypes were mapped to in-frame sequences, with one indel allowed in the CDR3, and then removed. Similarity in V and J gene usage between donors was calculated as the Jensen-Shannon divergence divided by the mean entropy. TCRdb ran its own pipeline on the public reads, namely fastp trimming at Q25 and MiXCR clone calling, and kept in-frame beta chains. Entries are consolidated by CDR3 protein sequence, retaining the most common genes and DNA. These V and J calls derive from TCRdb rather than the authors' analysis. Counted in this sample were 350,000 to 450,000 distinct CDR3 sequences; around 30% of them appeared once. The ten biggest clones cover around 5.6% of the sample.

The sample comprised PBMCs. The receptor was derived from a woman aged 18-49 years in good health. The receptor chain draws on TRBV20-1 and TRBJ2-1, with 9 middle bases fitting TRBD2. The CDR3 protein is CSARASGVLWEQFF. The nucleotides read TGCAGTGCTAGGGCTAGCGGGGTGTTATGGGAGCAGTTCTTC.